The source of this TCR beta chain is a study of siplizumab effects on memory and regulatory T cells. The germline CDR1 and CDR2 sequences are SGHNT and YYREEE (reference sequence). The CDR3 runs to 14 residues. V trimming: 7 bases; J trimming: 2 bases; junction bases outside the gene matches: 3. Data came from immunoSEQ multiplex PCR; TCRdb stores just in-frame clones and leaves some out. The sample has some 100,000 clones; 80% to 95% are singletons. The receptor comes from a human donor in good health. Some clones in this sample may be carry-over from other donors' samples. The chain uses TRBV5-4 and TRBJ2-3; 11 bases line up with TRBD2. The sample comprised CD4+ T cells sorted from blood. The CDR3 region is CASGLAGTTDTQYF. The CDR3, as DNA: TGTGCCAGCGGACTAGCGGGCACCACAGATACGCAGTATTTT.